This T cell receptor (beta chain) was sequenced during a study of naive and memory T cell subsets. There are a few counts of this clonotype. Its target is unknown. Both TRBC1 and TRBC2 were covered by a beta constant-region primer of two equimolar oligonucleotides. Four rounds of PCR amplified the ligated cDNA using nested alpha and beta constant-region primers plus SP2. TCRdb used MiXCR to reprocess the UMI-ligation and nested PCR reads, holding one entry per CDR3 protein. The table records 25,000 to 40,000 distinct CDR3 sequences, about 18% of them present only once. CD8 T cells were positively selected from what remained after CD4 positive selection. General study findings and limits: Over 95% of naive TCR sequences appeared only once after error correction, unlike memory subsets.

This CDR3 is 15 amino acids long. CDR1 and CDR2 from the germline V gene are MNHEY and SVGAGI. Trimming at V came to 2 bases and at J to 4 bases, leaving 5 bases not matched to a gene. The source is a human donor in good health. The rearrangement joins TRBV6-5 to TRBJ1-2, with 9 bases that match TRBD1. Material for sequencing was effector memory CD4+ T cells from blood. Sample subset: effector memory, CD45RA- CD27-. The CDR3 loop reads CASSYRGQGSYGYTF. CDR3 in DNA: TGTGCCAGCAGTTACCGGGGACAGGGAAGCTATGGCTACACCTTC.